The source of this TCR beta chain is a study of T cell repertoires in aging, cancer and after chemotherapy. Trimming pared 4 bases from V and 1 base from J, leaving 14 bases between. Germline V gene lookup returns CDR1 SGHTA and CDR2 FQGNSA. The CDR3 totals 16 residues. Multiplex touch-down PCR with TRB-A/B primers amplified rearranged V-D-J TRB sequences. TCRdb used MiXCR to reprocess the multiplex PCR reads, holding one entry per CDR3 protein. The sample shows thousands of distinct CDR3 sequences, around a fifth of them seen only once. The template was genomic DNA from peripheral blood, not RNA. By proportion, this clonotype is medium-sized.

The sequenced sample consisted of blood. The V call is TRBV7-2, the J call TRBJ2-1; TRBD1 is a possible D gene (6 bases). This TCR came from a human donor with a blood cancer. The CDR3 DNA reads TGTGCCAGCAGCTCCTGGTCCGGGACATCCTACAATGAGCAGTTCTTC. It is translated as CASSSWSGTSYNEQFF.